This passage covers 23 T cell receptor beta chains from one sample sequenced in a study of cytomegalovirus exposure and HLA in healthy donors. Use of 60 Vbeta and 13 Jbeta primers characterized the PCR. TCRdb's copy holds only in-frame clones and misses some; the assay was immunoSEQ multiplex PCR. The data show about 280,000 clones, with approximately 90% seen just once and approximately 2% held by the top ten. Sequenced sample: PBMCs. The origin of the receptors is a woman aged 18 to 35 in good health and CMV-seronegative.

This chain uses TRBV19 with TRBJ2-2, with TRBD1 as a possible D gene (6 bases). The CDR3 length is 15 residues. V gave up 4 bases and J gave up 8 bases, with 17 bases separating them. The germline V gene encodes CDR1 LNHDA and CDR2 SQIVND (reference sequence). CDR3: CASSRGGLGLGELFF. The DNA for the CDR3 is TGTGCCAGTAGTAGAGGGGGTTTGGGGTTAGGGGAGCTGTTTTTT. Combining the CDR3 with reference TRBV19 and TRBJ2-2 gives the whole variable domain DGGITQSPKYLFRKEGQNVTLSCEQNLNHDAMYWYRQDPGQGLRLIYYSQIVNDFQKGDIAEGYSVSREKKESFPLTVTSAQKNPTAFYLCASSRGGLGLGELFFGEGSRLTVL.

The chain is built from TRBV4-1 and TRBJ1-1, with 9 positions matching TRBD1. Per germline, CDR1 MGHRA and CDR2 YSYEKL. The CDR3 is 14 amino acids. V lost 4 bases, J lost 4 bases, and 4 bases stayed unmatched. This CDR3 is CASSRGQGSTEAFF. CDR3 coding DNA: TGCGCCAGCAGCCGGGGACAGGGAAGCACTGAAGCTTTCTTT.

The genes are TRBV10-3 and TRBJ2-1, with D possibly TRBD2 on 6 matching bases. This CDR3 spans 15 amino acids. Germline-derived CDR1 and CDR2 are ENHRY and SYGVKD. The ends were cut back, 0 bases at V and 5 bases at J, with 11 bases in the middle. The CDR3: CAISESPGVNNEQFF. The CDR3 DNA reads as TGTGCCATCAGTGAGTCCCCGGGGGTTAACAATGAGCAGTTCTTC.

V gene TRBV2 combines with J gene TRBJ2-3, with TRBD1 as a possible D gene (5 bases). The germline V gene has CDR1 SNHLY and CDR2 FYNNEI. V was shortened by 4 bases and J by 1 base, with 9 bases between the two germline ends. This CDR3 comprises 14 residues. The CDR3: CASSGRDGTDTQYF. The DNA for the CDR3 is TGTGCCAGCAGTGGCAGGGATGGCACAGATACGCAGTATTTT.

The rearrangement uses TRBV25-1 and TRBJ1-1, with D unclear. Trimming removed 6 bases at V and 2 bases at J, with 7 bases between. This CDR3 spans 12 amino acids. The germline gives CDR1 MGHDK, CDR2 SYGVNS. The CDR3 nucleotides are TGTGCCAGCAGGGCGGCCAACACTGAAGCTTTCTTT. Amino acids: CASRAANTEAFF.

J is TRBJ1-2 and V is TRBV15; 7 bases fit TRBD1. The CDR3 extends over 13 amino acids. The ends lost 3 bases at V and 5 bases at J; junction bases unmatched: 3. Germline loops: CDR1 LNHNV, CDR2 YYDKDF (reference sequence). In nucleotides, the CDR3 is TGTGCCACCAGCAGGGGACAGATATATGGCTACACCTTC. As protein: CATSRGQIYGYTF.

The chain is built from TRBV19 and TRBJ2-7; D is unclear. The V end was cut by 5 bases, the J end by 6 bases, with 11 bases between. The CDR3 extends over 12 amino acids. Germline CDR1 and CDR2: LNHDA and SQIVND (reference sequence). Written as DNA, the CDR3 is TGTGCCAGTAGTCTGAGGAAAGGCGAGCAGTACTTC. Translation gives CASSLRKGEQYF.

CDR3 bases: TGTGCCAGCAGCTTAGTAGCAGGGGAGAACTATGGCTACACCTTC. It encodes CASSLVAGENYGYTF. This chain links TRBV13 with TRBJ1-2; D might be TRBD1 (6 bases). V was shortened by 1 base and J by 2 bases, with 11 bases between the two germline ends. Germline V gene sequence: CDR1 PRHDT, CDR2 FYEKMQ (reference sequence). The CDR3 runs 15 residues.

The J gene is TRBJ1-1, the V gene TRBV2; no definite D call. CDR3 length equals 15 residues. Per the germline V gene, CDR1 is SNHLY and CDR2 is FYNNEI. Between the trimmed V and J ends, which lost 5 bases and 2 bases, there was a span of 15 bases. The CDR3: CASSRNPSGNTEAFF. CDR3 DNA sequence: TGTGCCAGCAGTCGGAACCCCTCGGGTAACACTGAAGCTTTCTTT. The complete variable domain, with remaining parts taken from reference TRBV2 and TRBJ1-1, reads EPEVTQTPSHQVTQMGQEVILRCVPISNHLYFYWYRQILGQKVEFLVSFYNNEISEKSEIFDDQFSVERPDGSNFTLKIRSTKLEDSAMYFCASSRNPSGNTEAFFGQGTRLTVV.

This chain joins TRBV9 and TRBJ1-1; possibly TRBD1 for D (6 bases). The CDR3 contains 17 residues. Looked up from germline, CDR1 is SGDLS and CDR2 is YYNGEE. The ends were cut back, 0 bases at V and 4 bases at J, with 19 bases in the middle. The CDR3 bases are TGTGCCAGCAGCGTAGTTTCTGGGGGCGCGGGTAGCACTGAAGCTTTCTTT. It yields the protein CASSVVSGGAGSTEAFF.

The chain joins TRBV7-9 to TRBJ2-1, with TRBD2 matching 12 bases. The germline V gene has CDR1 SEHNR and CDR2 FQNEAQ (reference sequence). Losses at the gene ends were 7 bases for V and 2 bases for J; bases not matched to a gene: 3. The CDR3 loop spans 15 amino acids. The chain's CDR3 is CASIRLAGAYNEQFF. The DNA of the CDR3 is TGTGCCAGCATCCGACTAGCGGGGGCCTACAATGAGCAGTTCTTC.

Written as DNA, the CDR3 is TGTGCCACCAGCAGCCCCCAGGGATCAACTAATGAAAAACTGTTTTTT. It specifies CATSSPQGSTNEKLFF. V is TRBV15 and J is TRBJ1-4, with D tentatively TRBD1 (5 bases). CDR1 and CDR2 from the germline V gene are LNHNV and YYDKDF (reference sequence). The CDR3 runs 16 residues. V lost 3 bases to trimming and J lost 0 bases, with 11 bases between them.

This clone occurred once. The rearrangement uses TRBV5-1 and TRBJ2-1; 11 positions agree with TRBD1. V shed 3 bases, J shed 6 bases, and the junction held 5 bases outside the gene matches. CDR3 length: 15 residues. Germline CDR1 SGHRS, CDR2 YFSETQ. The CDR3 protein is CASSSGQGGFNEQFF. Here the CDR3 DNA reads TGCGCCAGCAGCTCGGGACAGGGGGGATTCAATGAGCAGTTCTTC.

In its sample, this clone was seen once. J is TRBJ2-7 and V is TRBV19, with a tentative D call TRBD1 (6 bases). With 5 bases removed from V and 0 bases from J, the gap between germline ends came to 14 bases. This CDR3 is 15 amino acids long. Per germline, CDR1 LNHDA and CDR2 SQIVND (reference sequence). DNA for the CDR3: TGTGCCAGTAGTCTCGCCCGAGGGGGCTCCTACGAGCAGTACTTC. Protein sequence: CASSLARGGSYEQYF.

The J gene is TRBJ1-3, the V gene TRBV7-2; maybe TRBD1 (6 bases). Germline-derived CDR1 and CDR2 are SGHTA and FQGNSA. There are 16 residues in the CDR3. V was trimmed by 4 bases and J by 0 bases, leaving 13 bases between them. The CDR3 spells CASSWDTPHSGNTIYF. CDR3 in DNA: TGTGCCAGCAGCTGGGACACCCCTCACTCTGGAAACACCATATATTTT.

This chain uses TRBV27 with TRBJ1-2, with 7 bases matching TRBD1. Germline V gene data show CDR1 as MNHEY and CDR2 as SMNVEV (reference sequence). Trimming at V came to 3 bases and at J to 0 bases, leaving 4 bases not matched to a gene. This CDR3 contains 15 residues. CDR3: CASSFTTGANYGYTF. As DNA, the CDR3 is TGTGCCAGCAGTTTCACCACAGGGGCTAACTATGGCTACACCTTC.

This clone was recorded a few times. The chain carries TRBV11-2 and TRBJ1-1; TRBD1 matches 8 bases. The germline CDR1 and CDR2 sequences are SGHAT and FQNNGV. Losses at the gene ends were 5 bases for V and 9 bases for J; bases not matched to a gene: 5. This CDR3 has 12 amino acids. The CDR3 nucleotides are TGTGCCAGCAGCCCCGGGACAGGCAAAGCTTTCTTT. Amino acids: CASSPGTGKAFF.

The genes are TRBV7-3 and TRBJ2-2; the match to TRBD2 covers 7 bases. The CDR3 runs 17 residues. Germline trimming cut 1 base from V and 4 bases from J; bases unmatched to any gene: 9. Germline values: CDR1 SGHTA, CDR2 FQGTGA. CDR3 sequence reads: CASSLKGGGRGTGELFF. For the CDR3, the DNA is TGTGCCAGCAGCTTAAAAGGTGGAGGGAGGGGCACCGGGGAGCTGTTTTTT.

The V gene is TRBV14, the J gene TRBJ2-7; D is possibly TRBD1 (5 bases). This CDR3 has 13 amino acids. Germline V gene sequence: CDR1 SGHDN, CDR2 FVKESK. The V and J ends lost 7 bases and 7 bases respectively, with 17 bases between them. This CDR3 is CASTGHPGKEQYF. CDR3 coding DNA: TGTGCCAGCACCGGACACCCTGGGAAAGAGCAGTACTTC.

This chain uses TRBV5-1 with TRBJ2-5; TRBD2 matches 8 bases. CDR3 length: 13 residues. The germline CDR1 and CDR2 sequences are SGHRS and YFSETQ. Losses at the gene ends were 0 bases for V and 11 bases for J; bases not matched to a gene: 6. The CDR3 here is CASSLEGAGEQYF. The CDR3 coding sequence is TGCGCCAGCAGCTTGGAGGGAGCGGGAGAGCAGTACTTC.

In this sample, this clone turned up a few times. The rearrangement uses TRBV5-5 and TRBJ2-1; D is ambiguous. The CDR3 is 15 amino acids. Germline CDR1 and CDR2: SGHKS and YYEKEE (reference sequence). V was trimmed by 1 base and J by 4 bases, leaving 12 bases between them. In DNA, the CDR3 is TGTGCCAGCAGCTTGCTCCCGGGTACTTACAATGAGCAGTTCTTC. Translation gives CASSLLPGTYNEQFF. The entire variable domain, with the rest obtained from reference TRBV5-5 and TRBJ2-1, is as follows: DAGVTQSPTHLIKTRGQQVTLRCSPISGHKSVSWYQQVLGQGPQFIFQYYEKEERGRGNFPDRFSARQFPNYSSELNVNALLLGDSALYLCASSLLPGTYNEQFFGPGTRLTVL.

The chain joins TRBV10-3 to TRBJ2-7, with TRBD1 matching over 10 bases. With V trimmed by 6 bases and J by 4 bases, 12 bases remained unmatched. The CDR3 covers 16 residues. The germline V gene has CDR1 ENHRY and CDR2 SYGVKD. CDR3 sequence: CAISYLRDRGKYEQYF. CDR3 nucleotides: TGTGCCATCAGCTACCTCCGGGACAGGGGAAAGTACGAGCAGTACTTC.

V usage is TRBV18 and J usage is TRBJ1-1, with 7 positions matching TRBD1. This CDR3 region has 16 residues. With V trimmed by 3 bases and J by 1 base, 8 bases remained unmatched. From germline, CDR1 is KGHSH and CDR2 LQKENI. The DNA for the CDR3 is TGTGCCAGCTCACCTCCGGCGGGACAGAAGAACACTGAAGCTTTCTTT. It yields the protein CASSPPAGQKNTEAFF. The full variable domain, completed using reference TRBV18 and TRBJ1-1, is NAGVMQNPRHLVRRRGQEARLRCSPMKGHSHVYWYRQLPEEGLKFMVYLQKENIIDESGMPKERFSAEFPKEGPSILRIQQVVRGDSAAYFCASSPPAGQKNTEAFFGQGTRLTVV.